This is a list of T cell receptor beta chains from one sample in a study of control samples from healthy donors and cancer patients. Profiled with immunoSEQ multiplex PCR; TCRdb holds only in-frame clones, not every one. The sample lists 100,000 to 150,000 clones, around 90% occurring once. The sample consisted of blood. Receptor source: a man younger than 35 in good health. CDR3s include the opening cysteine and the closing phenylalanine or tryptophan. The D gene is left open where the match is weak. The listing skips clone size in some rows; elsewhere it reads once, few, many or a size class.

J: TRBJ2-7
D: -
V: TRBV6-1
size: -
DNA: TGTGCCAGCAGTGAATTGACAGCCTACGAGCAGTACTTC
CDR3: CASSELTAYEQYF

J: TRBJ1-4
D: -
V: TRBV19
size: -
DNA: TGTGCCAGTTCCAACGATGAAAAACTGTTTTTT
CDR3: CASSNDEKLFF

J: TRBJ1-1
D: -
V: TRBV5-5
size: -
DNA: TGTGCCAGCAGATACGGGGGATCTGACACTGAAGCTTTCTTT
CDR3: CASRYGGSDTEAFF

J: TRBJ1-2
D: -
V: TRBV30
size: -
DNA: TGTGCCGCAAAACAGTGGGCGAAGCCCACCTTC
CDR3: CAAKQWAKPTF

J: TRBJ2-7
D: -
V: TRBV20-1
size: -
DNA: TGCAGTGCTAGTGAAGACAGCACGACCTCCTACGAGCAGTACTTC
CDR3: CSASEDSTTSYEQYF

J: TRBJ1-1
D: -
V: TRBV11-2
size: -
DNA: TGTGCCAGCAGCTTAATCCTGAACACTGAAGCTTTCTTT
CDR3: CASSLILNTEAFF

J: TRBJ1-4
D: -
V: TRBV7-9
size: once
DNA: TGTGCCAGCAGCTATCGTTCGCAGACAGTTAATGAAAAACTGTTTTTT
CDR3: CASSYRSQTVNEKLFF

J: TRBJ2-7
D: -
V: TRBV25-1
size: once
DNA: TGTGCCAGCAGTAAATTGAGAGGCAACGAGCAGTACTTC
CDR3: CASSKLRGNEQYF

J: TRBJ2-7
D: -
V: TRBV12-3/TRBV12-4
size: -
DNA: TGTGCCAGCGGAAAACCCGAGGGGAACGAGCAGTACTTC
CDR3: CASGKPEGNEQYF

J: TRBJ2-7
D: -
V: TRBV12-5
size: -
DNA: TGTGCTAGTGGGGGGTTAGGGAATGCCTACGAGCAGTACTTC
CDR3: CASGGLGNAYEQYF

J: TRBJ1-2
D: -
V: TRBV6-5
size: once
DNA: TGTGCCAGCAGTTACTCCCGAGGCGGGGGGAACTATGGCTACACCTTC
CDR3: CASSYSRGGGNYGYTF

J: TRBJ1-5
D: -
V: TRBV4-1
size: -
DNA: TGCGCCAGCAGCAAAAATCAGGGGTTACCCTTCAATCAGCCCCAGCATTTT
CDR3: CASSKNQGLPFNQPQHF

J: TRBJ2-5
D: -
V: TRBV7-9
size: once
DNA: TGTGCCAGCAGCGTAAACAGGGAGGAGACCCAGTACTTC
CDR3: CASSVNREETQYF

J: TRBJ2-2
D: -
V: TRBV9
size: -
DNA: TGTGCCAGCAGCGACAAGGGGTCCGGGGAGCTGTTTTTT
CDR3: CASSDKGSGELFF

J: TRBJ1-5
D: -
V: TRBV7-9
size: once
DNA: TGTGCCAGCAGCTTGCAGGGAGGCGGGAATCAGCCCCAGCATTTT
CDR3: CASSLQGGGNQPQHF

J: TRBJ2-2
D: -
V: TRBV5-4
size: once
DNA: TGTGCCAGCAGCTTGGCGGGCACCGGGGAGCTGTTTTTT
CDR3: CASSLAGTGELFF

J: TRBJ1-4
D: TRBD1
V: TRBV2
size: large
DNA: TGTGCCAGCAGTAGGACAGGGAATTCCGAAAAACTGTTTTTT
CDR3: CASSRTGNSEKLFF

J: TRBJ2-2
D: TRBD1
V: TRBV12-5
size: -
DNA: TGTGCTAGTGGTTTCGACAGGGCTCCCGGGGAGCTGTTTTTT
CDR3: CASGFDRAPGELFF

J: TRBJ2-7
D: TRBD1
V: TRBV6-1
size: -
DNA: TGTGCCAGCAGTGACCCCGGGACAGGGGGCGACGAGCAGTACTTC
CDR3: CASSDPGTGGDEQYF

J: TRBJ1-6
D: TRBD1
V: TRBV5-1
size: -
DNA: TGCGCCAGCAGCACGGGGGACAGGGGTTCACCCCTCCACTTT
CDR3: CASSTGDRGSPLHF

J: TRBJ1-2
D: -
V: TRBV19
size: few
DNA: TGTGCCAGTAGTATTAGGGTCAAAGTTTCCTATGGCTACACCTTC
CDR3: CASSIRVKVSYGYTF

J: TRBJ2-1
D: TRBD2
V: TRBV19
size: -
DNA: TGTGCCAGTAGATTAGCGGGGGGGCCGTCTAATGAGCAGTTCTTC
CDR3: CASRLAGGPSNEQFF

J: TRBJ2-3
D: -
V: TRBV3-1/TRBV3-2
size: -
DNA: TGTGCCAGCAGCCAAGATCCAGATACGCAGTATTTT
CDR3: CASSQDPDTQYF

J: TRBJ1-5
D: -
V: TRBV4-2
size: -
DNA: TGTGCCAGCAGCCAAGAGGTGAGTCGTCAGCCCCAGCATTTT
CDR3: CASSQEVSRQPQHF

J: TRBJ1-5
D: -
V: TRBV9
size: -
DNA: TGTGCCAGCAGCGTAGGGCCTAAGGGGCAGGGTCAGCCCCAGCATTTT
CDR3: CASSVGPKGQGQPQHF

J: TRBJ2-1
D: TRBD1
V: TRBV6-5
size: -
DNA: TGTGCCAGCAGTTACGCAGACAGGGGGCGAAATGAGCAGTTCTTC
CDR3: CASSYADRGRNEQFF

J: TRBJ1-3
D: -
V: TRBV25-1
size: -
DNA: TGTGCCAGCAGTGAATTTGGGCAGGGGTTTGGAAACACCATATATTTT
CDR3: CASSEFGQGFGNTIYF

J: TRBJ1-4
D: TRBD1
V: TRBV27
size: -
DNA: TGTGCCAGCAGTCCGGGACAGGGGACTGAAAAACTGTTTTTT
CDR3: CASSPGQGTEKLFF

J: TRBJ1-2
D: TRBD1
V: TRBV6-5
size: -
DNA: TGTGCCAGCAGTCAGCTGGGACAGGGCTATGGCTACACCTTC
CDR3: CASSQLGQGYGYTF

J: TRBJ2-5
D: -
V: TRBV5-4
size: once
DNA: TGTGCCAGCAGCTTGCCCGGGGAGACCCAGTACTTC
CDR3: CASSLPGETQYF

J: TRBJ1-2
D: -
V: TRBV12-3/TRBV12-4
size: -
DNA: TGTGCCAGCAGCAGGACGGCCCACTGGGGCTACACCTTC
CDR3: CASSRTAHWGYTF

J: TRBJ1-5
D: TRBD1
V: TRBV4-1
size: -
DNA: TGCGCCAGCAGGTCACAGGGGCCCAATCAGCCCCAGCATTTT
CDR3: CASRSQGPNQPQHF

J: TRBJ1-4
D: -
V: TRBV3-1/TRBV3-2
size: once
DNA: TGTGCCAGCAGCCAAGGAACGACAGCCTCCAAGGAAAAACTGTTTTTT
CDR3: CASSQGTTASKEKLFF

J: TRBJ2-7
D: -
V: TRBV11-3
size: -
DNA: TGTGCCAGCAGCTTAGGGCCAGGGGCCGAGCAGTACTTC
CDR3: CASSLGPGAEQYF

J: TRBJ2-3
D: -
V: TRBV6-5
size: -
DNA: TGTGCCAGCACTCTAGCCTTCGGAACAGATACGCAGTATTTT
CDR3: CASTLAFGTDTQYF

J: TRBJ1-3
D: TRBD1
V: TRBV9
size: -
DNA: TGTGCCAGCAGCGCGGGACAGAGATACTCTGGAAACACCATATATTTT
CDR3: CASSAGQRYSGNTIYF

J: TRBJ2-3
D: -
V: TRBV18
size: -
DNA: TGTGCCAGCTCACCAATCTCGCCACCGAACACAGATACGCAGTATTTT
CDR3: CASSPISPPNTDTQYF